The 8 T cell receptor beta chains below were found in one sample sequenced in a study of cytomegalovirus exposure and HLA in healthy donors (dated by TCRdb to about 2017). The library was made by the immunoSEQ multiplex PCR assay. Sourced from immuneACCESS, this table was stored by TCRdb with only in-frame sequences that have V and J called. A share of the clones is absent; for the studies checked, an unresolved V gene accounts for under half, and the remainder has no known explanation. The sample has some 180,000 clones on record, roughly 81% of them singletons. The ten largest clones take up around 1.2% of the sample. The sequenced material came from PBMCs. Every receptor here comes from a woman aged 25-40 years in good health and CMV-seronegative.

This chain uses TRBV19 with TRBJ1-2; tentatively, D is TRBD1 (6 bases). This CDR3 spans 12 amino acids. Per the germline V gene, CDR1 is LNHDA and CDR2 is SQIVND (reference sequence). V lost 7 bases and J 7 bases, leaving 13 bases between the germline ends. The CDR3 here is CASTCRGCGYTF. CDR3 nucleotides: TGTGCCAGTACGTGCAGGGGCTGTGGCTACACCTTC.

The chain employs TRBV25-1 and TRBJ2-1; 10 nucleotides match TRBD2. The CDR3 extends over 15 amino acids. CDR1 is MGHDK, CDR2 SYGVNS, per germline. V was pared by 9 bases and J by 8 bases, with 13 bases of the junction left unmatched. In DNA form, the CDR3 reads TGTGCCAGTTTGGACTCTAGCGGGAGTTTGGATGAGCAGTTCTTC. Its protein product is CASLDSSGSLDEQFF.

This clone was detected only a few times. V gene TRBV19 combines with J gene TRBJ2-6; D perhaps matches TRBD2 (5 bases). V lost 6 bases, J lost 7 bases, and 10 bases lay in between. The CDR3 loop spans 13 amino acids. Germline V gene sequence: CDR1 LNHDA, CDR2 SQIVND (reference sequence). The CDR3 is CASSFPGANVLTF. The CDR3 DNA reads TGTGCCAGTAGCTTCCCGGGAGCCAACGTCCTGACTTTC.

The CDR3 reads CASSSGTGGYQPQHF. The CDR3, as DNA: TGTGCCAGCTCCTCCGGGACAGGGGGCTATCAGCCCCAGCATTTT. The chain recombines TRBV6-1 with TRBJ1-5; 12 bases fit TRBD1. This CDR3 is 15 amino acids long. J lost 5 bases, V lost 8 bases, and 7 bases had no gene match. Looked up from germline, CDR1 is MNHNS and CDR2 is SASEGT.

This clone appeared once. The chain couples TRBV7-2 to TRBJ2-7; TRBD1 matches at 8 bases. Germline V lookup: CDR1 SGHTA, CDR2 FQGNSA. This CDR3 region has 17 residues. The V and J ends lost 1 base and 3 bases, in that order; junction bases with no gene match: 11. CDR3 loop: CASSLEGPGTGLYEQYF. CDR3 coding DNA: TGTGCCAGCAGCTTAGAGGGACCCGGGACAGGACTCTACGAGCAGTACTTC.

This clone was picked up one time. The rearrangement uses TRBV6-6 and TRBJ2-7; maybe TRBD1 (5 bases). This CDR3 has 13 residues. V was clipped by 4 bases and J by 3 bases, with 10 bases between them. In germline, CDR1 is MNHNY, CDR2 SVGAGI (reference sequence). The CDR3 region is CASSSPGHYEQYF. The CDR3 bases are TGTGCCAGCAGTTCACCCGGACACTACGAGCAGTACTTC.

V usage is TRBV7-9 and J usage is TRBJ2-7, with D possibly TRBD2 on 6 matching bases. The CDR3 totals 17 residues. CDR1 and CDR2 from the germline V gene are SEHNR and FQNEAQ (reference sequence). V lost 2 bases to trimming and J lost 1 base, with 18 bases between them. The CDR3 reads CASSLLRGSGASYEQYF. DNA of the CDR3: TGTGCCAGCAGCTTACTCCGGGGTTCGGGAGCTTCCTACGAGCAGTACTTC.

The CDR3 here is CASSPTGVGFPKNIQYF. In DNA form, the CDR3 reads TGTGCCAGCAGCCCGACAGGGGTCGGTTTCCCCAAAAACATTCAGTACTTC. The chain carries TRBV2 and TRBJ2-4, with 8 bases lining up with TRBD1. With 6 bases clipped from V and 2 bases from J, the junction kept 12 bases outside the gene matches. The CDR3 extends over 17 amino acids. CDR1 and CDR2 from the germline V gene are SNHLY and FYNNEI.